The 19 T cell receptor beta chains listed next were all sequenced from one sample in a study of PD-1 blockade in classical Hodgkin lymphoma. Clones were sequenced by immunoSEQ multiplex PCR, and TCRdb holds only the in-frame ones, with some missing. The data show about 1,900 clones, roughly 79% seen once. Relapse after autologous stem cell transplantation occurred in every patient, and brentuximab vedotin exposure varied. After thawing, PBMCs were subjected to magnetic negative selection to isolate CD8+ T cells. Sample: CD8+ T cells from blood, taken at baseline. These receptors originate from a human donor with classical Hodgkin lymphoma.

V is TRBV7-9 and J is TRBJ2-1; TRBD2 is a possible D gene (5 bases). Trimming took 4 bases from V and 12 from J, leaving 13 bases between them. Germline V CDR1 and CDR2: SEHNR, FQNEAQ (reference sequence). The CDR3 loop spans 12 amino acids. Written as DNA, the CDR3 is TGTGCCAGCAGCTCCGGGTATGAGGGGCAGTTCTTC. Its translation: CASSSGYEGQFF.

CDR3 sequence: CATSRDNSNQPQHF. For the CDR3, the DNA is TGTGCCACCAGCAGAGATAATAGCAATCAGCCCCAGCATTTT. V is TRBV15 and J is TRBJ1-5, with D uncertain. Germline lookup yields CDR1 LNHNV and CDR2 YYDKDF (reference sequence). CDR3 length: 14 amino acids. Trimming shortened V by 0 bases and J by 0 bases, and 3 bases separated the two germline ends.

The chain carries TRBV5-6 and TRBJ2-2, with 12 bases identical to TRBD1. The germline CDR1 and CDR2 sequences are SGHDT and YYEEEE. This CDR3 is built from 15 residues. With V trimmed by 4 bases and J by 7 bases, 5 bases remained unmatched. The chain's CDR3 is CASSGGQGAIGELFF. Written as DNA, the CDR3 is TGTGCCAGCAGCGGGGGACAGGGGGCGATCGGGGAGCTGTTTTTT.

This sequence joins TRBV27 and TRBJ1-2; D is unclear. This CDR3 region has 15 residues. CDR1 and CDR2 from the germline V gene are MNHEY and SMNVEV (reference sequence). V lost 5 bases, J lost 0 bases, and 13 bases lay in between. DNA of the CDR3: TGTGCCAGCAGTCCGCTCGGGGTTGCTAACTATGGCTACACCTTC. Its protein is CASSPLGVANYGYTF.

The CDR3, as DNA: TGTGCCAGTAGTATCGGCAGGGTCGGCAATGAGCAGTTCTTC. It translates to CASSIGRVGNEQFF. V and J are TRBV19 and TRBJ2-1; TRBD1 might be the D (5 bases). CDR1 LNHDA and CDR2 SQIVND come from the germline V gene (reference sequence). The CDR3 runs to 14 residues. V was clipped by 3 bases and J by 6 bases, with 12 bases between them.

This clone was detected once. The rearrangement uses TRBV11-2 and TRBJ2-1; 7 bases fit TRBD2. J was trimmed by 3 bases and V by 7 bases; bases with no gene match: 6. CDR3 length: 14 amino acids. CDR1 SGHAT and CDR2 FQNNGV come from the germline V gene. The DNA for the CDR3 is TGTGCCAGCATCTCTAGCGGATTCTACAATGAGCAGTTCTTC. Encoded protein: CASISSGFYNEQFF. Full variable domain (outside the CDR3, taken from reference TRBV11-2 and TRBJ2-1): EAGVAQSPRYKIIEKRQSVAFWCNPISGHATLYWYQQILGQGPKLLIQFQNNGVVDDSQLPKDRFSAERLKGVDSTLKIQPAKLEDSAVYLCASISSGFYNEQFFGPGTRLTVL.

The rearrangement uses TRBV9 and TRBJ2-7, with D perhaps matching TRBD2 (7 bases). CDR1 and CDR2 from the germline V gene are SGDLS and YYNGEE. This CDR3 region has 15 residues. The ends were cut back, 3 bases at V and 6 bases at J, with 19 bases in the middle. The DNA for the CDR3 is TGTGCCAGCAGCGCGGGGGGTCGGGGGCGCGGCGAGCAGTACTTC. Its translation is CASSAGGRGRGEQYF.

The genes are TRBV14 and TRBJ2-1; D is possibly TRBD1 or TRBD2 (6 bases each). This CDR3 comprises 15 residues. Trimming took off 0 bases at V and 8 bases at J, with 14 bases between the two ends. CDR1 is SGHDN, CDR2 FVKESK, per germline. DNA for the CDR3: TGTGCCAGCAGCCAAGAAGGGGGGCTGACGGATGAGCAGTTCTTC. Its protein is CASSQEGGLTDEQFF.

The rearrangement uses TRBV9 and TRBJ2-1, with 7 bases lining up with TRBD1. Germline V gives CDR1 SGDLS, CDR2 YYNGEE. J was trimmed by 2 bases and V by 1 base; bases with no gene match: 0. There are 14 residues in the CDR3. In DNA form, the CDR3 reads TGTGCCAGCAGCGTAACAGGGGCCTACAATGAGCAGTTCTTC. This translates into CASSVTGAYNEQFF.

V usage is TRBV11-2 and J usage is TRBJ2-1; 10 bases match TRBD2. The CDR3 sequence is 19 residues long. CDR1 is SGHAT, CDR2 FQNNGV, per germline. The V gene end was trimmed by 4 bases and the J gene end by 7 bases; junction bases not matched to a gene: 19. In DNA form, the CDR3 reads TGTGCCAGCAGCTCTGAGACTAGCGGGCCCAGGCCGGCACTTAATGAGCAGTTCTTC. Translating it yields CASSSETSGPRPALNEQFF.

The chain joins TRBV7-9 to TRBJ2-5; 9 positions match TRBD1. Germline V gene lookup returns CDR1 SEHNR and CDR2 FQNEAQ (reference sequence). Unmatched junction bases numbered 6, after V lost 3 bases and J lost 4 bases. The length of the CDR3 is 15 residues. CDR3 region: CASSLGLDRGETQYF. CDR3 bases: TGTGCCAGCAGCTTGGGATTGGACAGGGGAGAGACCCAGTACTTC.

The V and J genes are TRBV29-1 and TRBJ2-7, with 8 bases fitting TRBD1. Germline CDR1 SQVTM, CDR2 ANQGSEA. This CDR3 spans 13 amino acids. Trimming took 6 bases from V and 0 from J; bases not matched to a gene: 4. The CDR3 spells CSVLDRDSYEQYF. The CDR3 DNA reads as TGCAGCGTCCTGGACAGGGACTCCTACGAGCAGTACTTC.

This chain uses TRBV14 with TRBJ2-1, with 9 bases identical to TRBD1. The CDR3 totals 15 residues. The ends lost 6 bases at V and 2 bases at J; junction bases unmatched: 5. Germline V gives CDR1 SGHDN, CDR2 FVKESK. The CDR3 region has the DNA TGTGCCAGCAGAGCAAGGACAGGGGCCTACAATGAGCAGTTCTTC. This encodes CASRARTGAYNEQFF.

The V call is TRBV28, the J call TRBJ1-5; D is ambiguous. Germline values: CDR1 MDHEN, CDR2 SYDVKM. This CDR3 region has 14 residues. Trimming left V 3 bases short and J 4 bases short, with 10 bases between. CDR3 amino acids: CASSLGRENQPQHF. CDR3 in DNA: TGTGCCAGCAGTTTGGGTCGTGAAAATCAGCCCCAGCATTTT.

The chain has TRBV28 and TRBJ1-1; D unclear. The V end lost 4 bases, the J end lost 1 base, and 19 bases lay between the germline ends. This CDR3 comprises 17 residues. The germline V gene encodes CDR1 MDHEN and CDR2 SYDVKM. CDR3 amino acids: CASSSPRLDTKNTEAFF. CDR3 sequence (DNA): TGTGCCAGCAGTTCCCCCAGGTTGGATACTAAGAACACTGAAGCTTTCTTT.

The CDR3 nucleotides read TGTGCCAGCAGTTACTCGAACAGGGGCAATCAGCCCCAGCATTTT. Translation gives CASSYSNRGNQPQHF. This rearrangement joins TRBV6-6 to TRBJ1-5, with D perhaps TRBD1 (6 bases). Germline V CDR1 and CDR2: MNHNY, SVGAGI (reference sequence). V was pared by 0 bases and J by 2 bases, with 8 bases between. This CDR3 spans 15 amino acids.

V usage is TRBV6-6 and J usage is TRBJ1-1; D remains ambiguous. This CDR3 region has 14 residues. Trimming cost V 2 bases and J 0 bases, with 7 bases left between them. Germline CDR1 MNHNY, CDR2 SVGAGI (reference sequence). CDR3: CASSYEVMNTEAFF. In DNA form, the CDR3 reads TGTGCCAGCAGTTACGAGGTCATGAACACTGAAGCTTTCTTT.

The gene calls are TRBV5-4 and TRBJ2-5; no clear D gene. The assigned J gene may be wrong: the sequence end matches TRBJ2-7 better. This CDR3 comprises 15 residues. The germline V gene has CDR1 SGHNT and CDR2 YYREEE (reference sequence). CDR3 sequence: CASSLEVGRTYEQYF. CDR3 sequence (DNA): TGTGCCAGCAGCTTAGAGGTGGGCAGAACCTACGAGCAGTACTTC.

This clone was counted once. V usage is TRBV4-3 and J usage is TRBJ2-7, with D unresolved. V dropped 0 bases and J dropped 4 bases, with 4 bases sitting between them. The CDR3 covers 12 residues. The germline CDR1 and CDR2 sequences are LGHNA and YSLEER. The DNA for the CDR3 is TGCGCCAGCAGCCAAGATCGGTACGAGCAGTACTTC. Protein sequence: CASSQDRYEQYF.